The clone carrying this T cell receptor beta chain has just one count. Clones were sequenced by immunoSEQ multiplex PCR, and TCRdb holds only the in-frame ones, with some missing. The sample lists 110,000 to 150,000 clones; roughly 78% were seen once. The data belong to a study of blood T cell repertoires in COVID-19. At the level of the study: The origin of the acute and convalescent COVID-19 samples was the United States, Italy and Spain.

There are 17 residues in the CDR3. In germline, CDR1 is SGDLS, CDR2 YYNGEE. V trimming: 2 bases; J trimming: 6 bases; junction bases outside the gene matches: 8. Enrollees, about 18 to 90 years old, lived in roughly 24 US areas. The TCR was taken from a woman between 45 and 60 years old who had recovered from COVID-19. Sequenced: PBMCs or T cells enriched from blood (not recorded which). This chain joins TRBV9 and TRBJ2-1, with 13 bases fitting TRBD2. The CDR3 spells CASSVEHGTSGTNEQFF. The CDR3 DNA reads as TGTGCCAGCAGCGTCGAACACGGGACTAGCGGGACCAATGAGCAGTTCTTC.